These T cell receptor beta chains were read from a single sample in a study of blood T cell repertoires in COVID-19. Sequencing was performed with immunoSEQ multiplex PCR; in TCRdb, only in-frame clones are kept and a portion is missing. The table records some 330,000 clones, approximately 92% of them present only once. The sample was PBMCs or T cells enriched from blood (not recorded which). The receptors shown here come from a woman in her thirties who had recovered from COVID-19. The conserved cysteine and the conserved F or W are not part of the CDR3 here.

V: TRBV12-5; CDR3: ASGLVLGSDSYNEQF
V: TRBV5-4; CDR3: ASSFRTSGSNNEQF
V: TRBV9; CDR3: ASCSGGYTGELF
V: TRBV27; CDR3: ASRPGHETYEQY
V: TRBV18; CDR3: ASSPDRQGPEAF
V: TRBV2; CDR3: ASELAGGYNEQF
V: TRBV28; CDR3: ASSLYGRGSYEQY
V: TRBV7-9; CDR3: ASSLYTSGISYNEQF
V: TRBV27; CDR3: ATRQGLGYEQY
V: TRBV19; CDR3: ASSHDREKRGYT
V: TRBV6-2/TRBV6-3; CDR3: ASSQPGTFSGNTIY
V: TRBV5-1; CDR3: ASSLVTGTGELF
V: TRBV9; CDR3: ASSSEGGASDTQY
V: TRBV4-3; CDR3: ASSQEGRGNTEAF
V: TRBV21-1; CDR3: ASSDSRTSGTYYEQY
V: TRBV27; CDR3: ASIIRSPGGGAYNEQF
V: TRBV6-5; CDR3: ASRARLGPNYGYT
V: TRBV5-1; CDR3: ASSLASLKVAGLKSQAPYEQY
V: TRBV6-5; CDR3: ASSMDRGGGYT
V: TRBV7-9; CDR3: ASSSDRGLEKLF
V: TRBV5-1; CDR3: ASSFRAAEETQY
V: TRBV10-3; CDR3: AIRGLAGGPGSGDTQY
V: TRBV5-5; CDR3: ASSLEVAGVQETQY
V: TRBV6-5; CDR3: ASSYSGQLNTEAF